A single sample gave rise to the 15 T cell receptor beta chains below, sequenced in a study of T cells in Graves' hyperthyroidism and ophthalmopathy (dated by TCRdb to about 2019). The library was prepared using multiplex PCR. TCRdb shows the sequencer as Illumina HiSeq 2000. Amplification of TCR beta CDR3 regions was carried out from RNA transcripts. For the first round of RT-PCR on the TCR CDR3, the HTBI primer set was used together with the Qiagen OneStep RT-PCR kit. In TCRdb, the public reads were trimmed at Q25 with fastp and aligned with MiXCR, with productive beta chains retained. A single entry per CDR3 protein holds the most common genes and DNA from its merged rows. This sample has a few hundred thousand distinct CDR3 sequences in its table, and about a sixth of those were observed once. Jointly, the top ten make up around 3.3% of the sample. Input material: blood. These receptors were collected from a woman aged 40-49 years with Graves' ophthalmopathy.

As for this clonotype: A much larger clone lies a single base off, so this may be a read error. The chain combines TRBV5-1 with TRBJ2-1; weak D call: TRBD2 (6 bases). The J call is uncertain, as TRBJ2-7 better fits the DNA end. The CDR3 is made up of 17 amino acids. Germline V gene sequence: CDR1 SGHRS, CDR2 YFSETQ. CDR3 loop: CASSLESLASSYNEQYF. The CDR3 DNA reads as TGCGCCAGCAGCTTGGAATCCCTAGCGTCTTCCTACAATGAGCAGTACTTC.

This clonotype was found a few times. The chain couples TRBV20-1 to TRBJ2-7; 8 bases are a match to TRBD1. Germline V lookup: CDR1 DFQATT, CDR2 SNEGSKA (reference sequence). V dropped 0 bases and J dropped 4; count of bases not matched to a gene: 14. CDR3 size: 17 residues. The chain's CDR3 is CSARDAGRQGAKYEQYF. The CDR3 nucleotides read TGCAGTGCTAGAGATGCAGGCAGGCAGGGGGCTAAGTACGAGCAGTACTTC.

This clonotype has more than one count but fewer than ten. V is TRBV9 and J is TRBJ2-5; TRBD2 matches 9 bases. Germline lookup yields CDR1 SGDLS and CDR2 YYNGEE. V dropped 1 base and J dropped 1; count of bases not matched to a gene: 11. The CDR3 length is 18 residues. In DNA form, the CDR3 reads TGTGCCAGCAGCGTAAAAGCGGTTGGGACTAGCTTCCAAGAGACCCAGTACTTC. This gives the protein CASSVKAVGTSFQETQYF.

This chain links TRBV11-2 with TRBJ1-2, with D perhaps TRBD1 (5 bases). The CDR3 is 15 residues long. CDR1 SGHAT and CDR2 FQNNGV come from the germline V gene. V was cut by 4 bases and J by 5 bases, with 17 bases left in between. CDR3 nucleotide sequence: TGTGCCAGCAGCTCCGGGAAGGGGACGGATTATGGCTACACCTTC. Its translation: CASSSGKGTDYGYTF.

Ten or more counts support this clonotype. The V gene is TRBV11-1, the J gene TRBJ2-1; 9 nucleotides match TRBD2. Germline CDR1 SGHAT, CDR2 FQDESV (reference sequence). This CDR3 spans 16 amino acids. The junction had 6 bases not matched to a gene; V was cut back by 1 base and J by 5 bases. The chain's CDR3 is CASSLVGSGRDNEQFF. CDR3 DNA sequence: TGTGCCAGCAGCTTAGTCGGTAGCGGGAGAGACAATGAGCAGTTCTTC.

The V gene is TRBV6-1, the J gene TRBJ1-1, with 9 bases matching TRBD1. Germline V CDR1 and CDR2: MNHNS, SASEGT. This CDR3 spans 16 amino acids. The J segment lost 5 bases and the V segment lost 3 bases, leaving 10 bases of the junction unmatched. CDR3: CASSDGQGTGSTEAFF. The CDR3 coding sequence is TGTGCCAGCAGTGACGGACAGGGGACGGGCTCAACTGAAGCTTTCTTT.

This clonotype was detected ten times or more. The chain has TRBV6-2 or TRBV6-3 and TRBJ2-1; 10 bases agree with TRBD2. CDR1 is MNHEY, CDR2 SVGEGT, per germline. The CDR3 is made up of 16 amino acids. V lost 1 base, J lost 7 bases, and 7 bases stayed unmatched. CDR3 nucleotides: TGTGCCAGCAGTTACTGGGGGACTAGCGTGGGGAATGAGCAGTTCTTC. Translation: CASSYWGTSVGNEQFF.

The gene calls are TRBV5-1 and TRBJ2-6; TRBD2 might be the D (6 bases). The ends were cut back, 3 bases at V and 10 bases at J, with 11 bases in the middle. The CDR3 runs to 13 residues. From germline, CDR1 is SGHRS and CDR2 YFSETQ. The CDR3 protein is CASSSGDENVLTF. CDR3 nucleotides: TGCGCCAGCAGCTCGGGGGACGAGAACGTCCTGACTTTC.

The V gene is TRBV6-1, the J gene TRBJ2-3; 9 bases match TRBD1. Trimming took 6 bases from V and 0 from J; bases not matched to a gene: 16. CDR1 and CDR2 from the germline V gene are MNHNS and SASEGT. This CDR3 is 19 amino acids long. The CDR3 DNA is TGTGCCAGCAGCCGGTCCACAGGGGGCCTTTTTGGAAGCACAGATACGCAGTATTTT. Translated: CASSRSTGGLFGSTDTQYF.

This chain connects TRBV6-1 to TRBJ2-1; D may be TRBD2 (6 bases). The germline CDR1 and CDR2 sequences are MNHNS and SASEGT. The germline V and J ends were trimmed by 1 base and 7 bases, with 23 bases remaining between them. This CDR3 has 18 residues. The CDR3 region is CASSEEGLGEASRNEQFF. In DNA, the CDR3 is TGTGCCAGCAGTGAAGAGGGCCTGGGGGAGGCTAGTAGGAATGAGCAGTTCTTC.

The chain joins TRBV5-1 to TRBJ1-2; possible D gene TRBD1, 5 bases. This CDR3 comprises 13 residues. V gave up 1 base and J gave up 6 bases, with 10 bases separating them. The germline gives CDR1 SGHRS, CDR2 YFSETQ. The CDR3 spells CASSLSGADGYTF. CDR3 sequence (DNA): TGCGCCAGCAGCTTGTCTGGGGCCGATGGCTACACCTTC.

This clonotype was observed a few times. The rearrangement joins TRBV30 to TRBJ2-1; 13 positions match TRBD2. V lost 5 bases and J lost 15; bases outside the gene matches: 4. There are 11 residues in the CDR3. Germline V gives CDR1 GTSNPN, CDR2 SVGIG (reference sequence). The CDR3 protein is CAWAGLAGMFF. The CDR3 bases are TGTGCCTGGGCGGGACTAGCGGGAATGTTCTTC.

This clonotype was detected ten times or more. The chain recombines TRBV18 with TRBJ2-7, with 8 bases matching TRBD1. The CDR3 is 15 amino acids. Losses at the gene ends were 4 bases for V and 1 base for J; bases not matched to a gene: 6. Germline V lookup: CDR1 KGHSH, CDR2 LQKENI. The DNA for the CDR3 is TGTGCCAGCTCACGCGGGACAGGTGGTTCCTACGAGCAGTACTTC. Residues: CASSRGTGGSYEQYF.

This clonotype was seen a few times. The chain recombines TRBV20-1 with TRBJ2-1; maybe TRBD2 (7 bases). The CDR3 is 16 residues long. Trimming shortened V by 2 bases and J by 7 bases, and 21 bases separated the two germline ends. Germline CDR1 reads DFQATT; CDR2 reads SNEGSKA (reference sequence). CDR3 amino acids: CSARLWGGALGNEQFF. In DNA form, the CDR3 reads TGCAGTGCTAGACTATGGGGGGGGGCTTTGGGGAATGAGCAGTTCTTC.

This clonotype was seen many times. The CDR3 DNA sequence: TGTGCCAGCAGCCAAGACGGAGGGAGGCGGGGAGATACGCAGTATTTT. This sequence encodes CASSQDGGRRGDTQYF. The rearrangement uses TRBV3-1 and TRBJ2-3; possibly TRBD2 for D (6 bases). The CDR3 is 16 residues long. V dropped 0 bases and J dropped 5 bases, with 15 bases sitting between them. In germline, CDR1 is LGHDT, CDR2 YNNKEL (reference sequence).